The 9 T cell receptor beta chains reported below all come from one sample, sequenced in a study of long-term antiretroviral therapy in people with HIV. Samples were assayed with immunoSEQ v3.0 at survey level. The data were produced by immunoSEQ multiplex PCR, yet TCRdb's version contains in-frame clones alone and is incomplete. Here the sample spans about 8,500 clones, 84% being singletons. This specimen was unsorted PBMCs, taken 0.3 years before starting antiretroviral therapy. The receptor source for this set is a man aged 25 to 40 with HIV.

For the CDR3, the DNA is TGTGCCAGCAGCACCTTCGGACAGGACCACTACGAGCAGTACTTC. It yields the protein CASSTFGQDHYEQYF. The chain recombines TRBV21-1 with TRBJ2-7; the table's TRBD1 call for D was not verified on the DNA. TRBV21-1 is a listed pseudogene. The CDR3 loop spans 15 amino acids.

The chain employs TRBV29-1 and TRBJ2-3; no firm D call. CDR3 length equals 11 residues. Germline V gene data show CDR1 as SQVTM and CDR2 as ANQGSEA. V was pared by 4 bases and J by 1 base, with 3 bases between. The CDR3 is CSVVGTDTQYF. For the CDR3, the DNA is TGCAGCGTTGTGGGCACAGATACGCAGTATTTT.

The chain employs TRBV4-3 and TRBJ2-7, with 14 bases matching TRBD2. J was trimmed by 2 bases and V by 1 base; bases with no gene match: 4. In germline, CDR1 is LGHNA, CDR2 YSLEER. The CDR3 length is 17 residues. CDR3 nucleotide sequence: TGCGCCAGCAGCCAAGGGACTAGCGGGGGGCGAACCTACGAGCAGTACTTC. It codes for CASSQGTSGGRTYEQYF.

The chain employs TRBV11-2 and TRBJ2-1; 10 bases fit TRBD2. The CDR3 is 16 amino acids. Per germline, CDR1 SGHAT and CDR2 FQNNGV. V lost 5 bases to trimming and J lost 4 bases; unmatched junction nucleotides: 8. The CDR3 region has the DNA TGTGCCAGCAGCCCCCTAGCGGGAGAGCTATACAATGAGCAGTTCTTC. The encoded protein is CASSPLAGELYNEQFF.

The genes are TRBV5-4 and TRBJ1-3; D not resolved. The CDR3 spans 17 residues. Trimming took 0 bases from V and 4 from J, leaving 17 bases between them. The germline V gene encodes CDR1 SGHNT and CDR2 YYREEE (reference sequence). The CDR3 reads CASSLAFGTTGGNTIYF. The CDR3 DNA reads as TGTGCCAGCAGCTTGGCATTCGGCACCACGGGGGGAAACACCATATATTTT.

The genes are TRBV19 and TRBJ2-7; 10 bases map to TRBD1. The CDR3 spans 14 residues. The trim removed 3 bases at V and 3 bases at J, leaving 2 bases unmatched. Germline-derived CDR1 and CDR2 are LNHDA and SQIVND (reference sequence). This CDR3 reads CASSIRDRGYEQYF. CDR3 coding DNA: TGTGCCAGTAGTATCCGGGACAGGGGCTACGAGCAGTACTTC.

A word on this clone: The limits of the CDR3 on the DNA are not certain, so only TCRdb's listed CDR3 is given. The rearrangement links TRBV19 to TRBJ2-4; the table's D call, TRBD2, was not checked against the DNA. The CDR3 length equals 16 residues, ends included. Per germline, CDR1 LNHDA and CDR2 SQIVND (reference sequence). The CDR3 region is CASTSGAYLAKNIQYF.

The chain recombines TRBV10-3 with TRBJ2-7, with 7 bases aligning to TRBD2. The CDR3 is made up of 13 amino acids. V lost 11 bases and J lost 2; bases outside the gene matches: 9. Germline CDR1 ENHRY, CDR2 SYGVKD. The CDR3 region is CASREGSTYEQYF. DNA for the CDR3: TGTGCCTCCAGGGAGGGTTCGACCTACGAGCAGTACTTC.

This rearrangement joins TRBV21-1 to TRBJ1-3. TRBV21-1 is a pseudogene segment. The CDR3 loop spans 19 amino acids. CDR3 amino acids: CASSKASQRLSPSGNTIYF. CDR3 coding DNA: TGTGCCAGCAGCAAAGCGAGCCAGCGACTATCTCCCTCTGGAAACACCATATATTTT.